This T cell receptor beta chain was recorded in a study of CD8+CD57+ T cells in acquired aplastic anemia. Background on the study: The DNA of sorted CD4+ and CD8+ cells averaged approximately 3.3 ug.

The CDR3 is made up of 12 amino acids. The V and J ends lost 2 bases and 2 bases respectively, with 3 bases between them. The patients chosen for sequencing had shown expansion of CD8+CD57+ cells (detected by flow cytometry). Study-level findings and limits: Sharing between patients and controls was observed for twenty-nine CD8+ CDR3 sequences. Between patients and controls, CD8+ Simpson's diversity did not vary significantly.

This clonotype was recorded at least ten times. The target antigen is unknown. TCR beta VDJ and CDR3 profiles were obtained from a genomic DNA template. TCRdb called the reads again in MiXCR, with one record for every CDR3 protein. The sample consists of about 150,000 distinct CDR3 sequences, approximately 52% of them appearing once. The chain combines TRBV12-3 or TRBV12-4 with TRBJ2-5; D is unclear. The origin of this receptor is a human donor with aplastic anemia. The sequenced material came from sorted CD4+, CD8+, or CD8+CD57+ T cells (not recorded which) from PBMCs. The CDR3 is CASSLNQETQYF. The CDR3 DNA reads TGTGCCAGCAGTTTAAATCAAGAGACCCAGTACTTC.